This T cell receptor (beta chain) appears in the sequencing data of a study of blood T cells in healthy people across ages. V was shortened by 1 base and J by 10 bases, with 11 bases between the two germline ends. The CDR3 has 14 residues. CDR1 and CDR2 (germline): SGHTA, FQGNSA. Next came a second PCR, run for about 6 to 11 cycles, which used a sample-barcoded 5' primer along with a J-beta primer mix. TCRdb reprocessed the 5' RACE reads with MiXCR, giving one entry per CDR3 protein. Among roughly 500,000 distinct CDR3 sequences listed, about 26% were seen once. Each donor's blood draw was 7.5 to 10 milliliters of peripheral blood. PBMCs numbering at least 6 million were isolated per sample.

Specimen: blood. The chain recombines TRBV7-2 with TRBJ2-6, with a tentative D call TRBD2 (6 bases). The sequence was obtained from a woman between 65 and 79 years old in good health. The CDR3 region is CASSLDSGRNVLTF. As DNA, the CDR3 is TGTGCCAGCAGCTTAGACTCGGGGAGGAACGTCCTGACTTTC.